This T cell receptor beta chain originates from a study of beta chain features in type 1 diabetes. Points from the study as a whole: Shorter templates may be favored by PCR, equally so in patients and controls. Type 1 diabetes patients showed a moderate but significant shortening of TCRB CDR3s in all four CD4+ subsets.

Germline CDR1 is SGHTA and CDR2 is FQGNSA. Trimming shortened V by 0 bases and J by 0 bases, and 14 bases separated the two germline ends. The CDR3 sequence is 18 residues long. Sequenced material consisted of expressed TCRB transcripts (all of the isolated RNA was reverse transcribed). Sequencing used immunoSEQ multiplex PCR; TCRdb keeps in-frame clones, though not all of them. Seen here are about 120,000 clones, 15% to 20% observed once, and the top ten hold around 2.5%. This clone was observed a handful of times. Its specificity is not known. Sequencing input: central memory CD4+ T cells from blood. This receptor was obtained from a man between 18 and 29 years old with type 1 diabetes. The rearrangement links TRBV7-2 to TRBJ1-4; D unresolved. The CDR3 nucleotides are TGTGCCAGCAGCTTAGCGTATGCAGGAACCCCAACTAATGAAAAACTGTTTTTT. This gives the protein CASSLAYAGTPTNEKLFF. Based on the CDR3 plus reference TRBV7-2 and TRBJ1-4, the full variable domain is GAGVSQSPSNKVTEKGKDVELRCDPISGHTALYWYRQSLGQGLEFLIYFQGNSAPDKSGLPSDRFSAERTGGSVSTLTIQRTQQEDSAVYLCASSLAYAGTPTNEKLFFGSGTQLSVL.